This entry lists 21 T cell receptor beta chains sequenced from one sample in a study of cytotoxic CD8 clonotypes in ibrutinib-treated CLL. Clones were sequenced by immunoSEQ multiplex PCR, and TCRdb holds only the in-frame ones, with some missing. This sample has 150,000 or so clones, with approximately 80% found just once. The sample in question was PBMCs, obtained after 12 months of ibrutinib treatment. The origin of the receptors is a human donor with chronic lymphocytic leukemia.

The genes are TRBV7-9 and TRBJ1-2; 8 nucleotides align to TRBD1. The germline V gene encodes CDR1 SEHNR and CDR2 FQNEAQ (reference sequence). The V gene end was trimmed by 4 bases and the J gene end by 4 bases; junction bases not matched to a gene: 5. CDR3 length equals 14 residues. The CDR3 protein is CASSSGGSVYGYTF. The CDR3 nucleotides are TGTGCCAGCAGCTCAGGGGGCTCGGTCTATGGCTACACCTTC.

The J gene is TRBJ2-3, the V gene TRBV27; 7 bases map to TRBD2. The germline gives CDR1 MNHEY, CDR2 SMNVEV (reference sequence). The CDR3 covers 15 residues. With V trimmed by 7 bases and J by 1 base, 8 bases remained unmatched. For the CDR3, the DNA is TGTGCCAGCATATCGTGGGAGGGTGGCACAGATACGCAGTATTTT. This translates into CASISWEGGTDTQYF.

The J gene is TRBJ2-7, the V gene TRBV27, with D unclear. V was cut by 6 bases and J by 2 bases, with 11 bases left in between. The length of the CDR3 is 13 residues. From germline, CDR1 is MNHEY and CDR2 SMNVEV (reference sequence). The CDR3 loop reads CASSFSSPYEQYF. The CDR3 DNA is TGTGCCAGCAGCTTTAGTTCCCCCTACGAGCAGTACTTC.

The J gene is TRBJ2-1, the V gene TRBV4-2; D ambiguous. Germline values: CDR1 LGHNA, CDR2 YNFKEQ. Trimming stripped 2 bases from V and 5 bases from J, with 7 bases between. This CDR3 is 13 amino acids long. The CDR3 region is CASSQQIDNEQFF. DNA for the CDR3: TGTGCCAGCAGCCAACAGATCGACAATGAGCAGTTCTTC.

This clone was detected a few times. This chain uses TRBV27 with TRBJ1-2; 7 bases map to TRBD1. Germline assignment: CDR1 MNHEY and CDR2 SMNVEV (reference sequence). J gave up 4 bases and V 3 bases, and 8 bases lay outside the gene matches. CDR3 length equals 15 residues. The CDR3 nucleotides are TGTGCCAGCAGTTTCCTTCAGGGGGGACTCTATGGCTACACCTTC. As protein: CASSFLQGGLYGYTF.

The J gene is TRBJ2-5, the V gene TRBV7-9, with D possibly TRBD2 on 5 matching bases. The CDR3 consists of 14 residues. V gave up 3 bases and J gave up 5 bases, with 13 bases separating them. In germline, CDR1 is SEHNR, CDR2 FQNEAQ (reference sequence). CDR3 protein: CASSLWEPRETQYF. CDR3 bases: TGTGCCAGCAGCTTGTGGGAGCCGCGGGAGACCCAGTACTTC.

The chain links TRBV6-5 to TRBJ1-2, with 9 bases identical to TRBD1. The junction had 8 bases not matched to a gene; V was cut back by 6 bases and J by 9 bases. Germline assignment: CDR1 MNHEY and CDR2 SVGAGI. The CDR3 loop spans 13 amino acids. Here the CDR3 reads CASSEGTGQRYTF. For the CDR3, the DNA is TGTGCCAGCAGCGAAGGGACAGGGCAACGCTACACCTTC.

The chain links TRBV5-1 to TRBJ2-5, with 7 bases that match TRBD1. Germline loops: CDR1 SGHRS, CDR2 YFSETQ. The V segment lost 5 bases and the J segment 5 bases; nucleotides outside the gene matches: 6. CDR3 length: 13 residues. The CDR3 DNA is TGCGCCAGCAGGAATCCGGGACAGGAGACCCAGTACTTC. Amino acids: CASRNPGQETQYF.

V and J are TRBV4-3 and TRBJ1-4; no clear D. Trimming removed 2 bases from V and 2 bases from J, with 12 bases in between. The CDR3 runs 16 residues. Germline CDR1 is LGHNA and CDR2 is YSLEER. CDR3 region: CASSQIARATNEKLFF. In DNA form, the CDR3 reads TGCGCCAGCAGCCAAATCGCCCGGGCTACTAATGAAAAACTGTTTTTT.

The J gene is TRBJ1-2, the V gene TRBV2; D call uncertain. This CDR3 contains 11 residues. V dropped 7 bases and J dropped 5 bases, with 8 bases sitting between them. Per germline, CDR1 SNHLY and CDR2 FYNNEI. The CDR3 DNA is TGTGCCAGCACGGGGTATTATGGCTACACCTTC. The encoded protein is CASTGYYGYTF.

The chain recombines TRBV14 with TRBJ2-1, with 7 bases aligning to TRBD2. CDR3 length equals 13 residues. V shed 1 base, J shed 15 bases, and the junction held 9 bases outside the gene matches. Germline CDR1 SGHDN, CDR2 FVKESK. The CDR3 is CASSQVLAGDRFF. CDR3 bases: TGTGCCAGCAGCCAAGTCCTTGCGGGAGATCGGTTCTTC.

The rearrangement uses TRBV2 and TRBJ2-1; the D call may be TRBD1 or TRBD2 (6 bases each). CDR1 and CDR2 (germline): SNHLY, FYNNEI. The ends were cut back, 2 bases at V and 3 bases at J, with 17 bases in the middle. The CDR3 runs to 17 residues. For the CDR3, the DNA is TGTGCCAGCAGTGAATTCTTAGGGGGGTTTGACTACAATGAGCAGTTCTTC. Its protein product is CASSEFLGGFDYNEQFF.

V usage is TRBV4-3 and J usage is TRBJ1-2, with a possible D match to TRBD1 (6 bases). V was pared by 1 base and J by 7 bases, with 16 bases between. Per germline, CDR1 LGHNA and CDR2 YSLEER. This CDR3 spans 15 amino acids. CDR3 region: CASSQVGRTVGGYTF. DNA of the CDR3: TGCGCCAGCAGCCAAGTGGGCCGGACAGTCGGTGGCTACACCTTC.

The chain recombines TRBV5-1 with TRBJ2-7, with no clear D. CDR3 length equals 15 residues. Germline V gives CDR1 SGHRS, CDR2 YFSETQ. V was cut by 3 bases and J by 5 bases, with 18 bases left in between. CDR3 coding DNA: TGCGCCAGCAGCTCACCGACCGACGGCCTGCACGAGCAGTACTTC. Amino acid sequence: CASSSPTDGLHEQYF.

The chain carries TRBV27 and TRBJ2-5; unclear D gene. Trimming took off 2 bases at V and 1 base at J, with 14 bases between the two ends. The V gene's germline CDR1 is MNHEY and CDR2 SMNVEV (reference sequence). The CDR3 totals 16 residues. In DNA, the CDR3 is TGTGCCAGCAGTTTACAGCTGACAAGCCTCCAAGAGACCCAGTACTTC. Translation gives CASSLQLTSLQETQYF.

V gene TRBV4-3 combines with J gene TRBJ1-1; D is unclear. Per germline, CDR1 LGHNA and CDR2 YSLEER. The CDR3 sequence is 17 residues long. Trimming pared 0 bases from V and 0 bases from J, leaving 14 bases between. CDR3 nucleotide sequence: TGCGCCAGCAGCCAAGATCCTACATTCGGTATGAACACTGAAGCTTTCTTT. Residues: CASSQDPTFGMNTEAFF.

The chain carries TRBV2 and TRBJ1-5; D is possibly TRBD1 (5 bases). CDR1 is SNHLY, CDR2 FYNNEI, per germline. Trimming removed 10 bases from V and 2 bases from J, with 12 bases in between. This CDR3 spans 13 amino acids. CDR3 residues: CATQPGRNQPQHF. In DNA, the CDR3 is TGTGCCACCCAACCGGGGCGCAATCAGCCCCAGCATTTT. The full variable domain, rest sourced from reference TRBV2 and TRBJ1-5, is EPEVTQTPSHQVTQMGQEVILRCVPISNHLYFYWYRQILGQKVEFLVSFYNNEISEKSEIFDDQFSVERPDGSNFTLKIRSTKLEDSAMYFCATQPGRNQPQHFGDGTRLSIL.

This clone was seen a single time. This rearrangement joins TRBV21-1 to TRBJ2-7; TRBD1 is the table's D call, not checked against the DNA. TRBV21-1 is flagged as a pseudogene. The CDR3 consists of 15 residues. The CDR3 DNA is TGTGCCAGCAGCAAAGTAGGGGGACCGGCATACGAGCAGTACTTC. This sequence encodes CASSKVGGPAYEQYF.

The chain recombines TRBV19 with TRBJ2-1; maybe TRBD1 (5 bases). There are 11 residues in the CDR3. Germline V gene lookup returns CDR1 LNHDA and CDR2 SQIVND (reference sequence). Trimming left V 5 bases short and J 15 bases short, with 14 bases between. The CDR3 spells CASSGDSRVFF. CDR3 sequence (DNA): TGTGCCAGTAGTGGTGACAGTAGGGTGTTCTTC.

In its sample, this clone was seen once. This chain's CDR3 is CASSQGGGSEQYF. CDR3 coding DNA: TGCGCCAGCAGCCAAGGCGGCGGGAGCGAGCAGTACTTC. The V and J genes are TRBV4-3 and TRBJ2-7; 7 bases agree with TRBD2. Trimming at V came to 1 base and at J to 6 bases, leaving 3 bases not matched to a gene. There are 13 residues in the CDR3. The germline CDR1 and CDR2 sequences are LGHNA and YSLEER.

V usage is TRBV5-4 and J usage is TRBJ2-5; D is ambiguous. The CDR3 contains 15 residues. Per germline, CDR1 SGHNT and CDR2 YYREEE (reference sequence). Trimming pared 0 bases from V and 2 bases from J, leaving 11 bases between. The CDR3 spells CASSLGRRQQETQYF. The CDR3 nucleotides read TGTGCCAGCAGCTTGGGACGCCGGCAACAAGAGACCCAGTACTTC. The full variable domain, with the rest looked up from reference TRBV5-4 and TRBJ2-5, is ETGVTQSPTHLIKTRGQQVTLRCSSQSGHNTVSWYQQALGQGPQFIFQYYREEENGRGNFPPRFSGLQFPNYSSELNVNALELDDSALYLCASSLGRRQQETQYFGPGTRLLVL.